The clone carrying this T cell receptor beta chain was seen ten or more times. The data belong to a study of blood T cell repertoires in COVID-19. Across the study: Italy, Spain and the United States were the sources of the convalescent and acute COVID-19 samples.

The table came from immunoSEQ multiplex PCR; TCRdb's copy has only in-frame clones and leaves some out. In the table there are about 320,000 clones, roughly 90% of which are singletons. This receptor was taken from a woman aged 25 to 45 who had been exposed to COVID-19. The sample consisted of PBMCs or T cells enriched from blood (not recorded which).

The chain's CDR3 is CASSPPSGRVNTGELFF. CDR3 nucleotides: TGTGCCAGCTCACCTCCTAGCGGTCGAGTGAACACCGGGGAGCTGTTTTTT. The chain couples TRBV18 to TRBJ2-2; 7 nucleotides match TRBD2. This CDR3 spans 17 amino acids. CDR1 and CDR2 from the germline V gene are KGHSH and LQKENI. V shed 3 bases, J shed 1 base, and the junction held 8 bases outside the gene matches. The full variable domain, in which reference TRBV18 and TRBJ2-2 provide the parts outside the CDR3, is NAGVMQNPRHLVRRRGQEARLRCSPMKGHSHVYWYRQLPEEGLKFMVYLQKENIIDESGMPKERFSAEFPKEGPSILRIQQVVRGDSAAYFCASSPPSGRVNTGELFFGEGSRLTVL.